The rows below give T cell receptor beta chains drawn from one sample of a study of blood T cells in healthy people across ages. TCRdb analysed the 5' RACE reads with MiXCR anew, one entry per CDR3 protein. The sample contains roughly 700,000 distinct CDR3 sequences, 32% of which appear only once. What was sequenced was blood. The receptors were sampled from a woman of 80 years or more in good health. Each CDR3 is given with its conserved first and last residue. The D gene is left open where the match is weak. Clone size appears in some rows only: once, few, many, or a class for an expanded clone.

J | V | length | D | size | DNA | CDR3
TRBJ2-5 | TRBV28 | 18 | NA | many | TGTGCCAGCAGTTTAAGGGCAGGGAATATCCCCGACCAAGAGACCCAGTACTTC | CASSLRAGNIPDQETQYF
TRBJ2-2 | TRBV10-3 | 17 | NA | NA | TGTGCCATCCTGAGACAGATAAGCGGGTCGAACACCGGGGAGCTGTTTTTT | CAILRQISGSNTGELFF
TRBJ2-7 | TRBV28 | 15 | NA | many | TGTGCCAGCAGCCCTCCCCCAGGGTCCTCCTACGAGCAGTACTTC | CASSPPPGSSYEQYF
TRBJ1-2 | TRBV20-1 | 13 | NA | many | TGCAGTGCTAACGGCGGAACCAACTATGGCTACACCTTC | CSANGGTNYGYTF
TRBJ2-1 | TRBV4-3 | 17 | NA | many | TGCGCCAGCAGCCAAGAGAACGGGGACGGCTCCTACAATGAGCAGTTCTTC | CASSQENGDGSYNEQFF
TRBJ2-1 | TRBV19 | 15 | TRBD1 | many | TGTGCCAGTAGGTCCGGGACAGGGAGTTACAATGAGCAGTTCTTC | CASRSGTGSYNEQFF
TRBJ2-7 | TRBV7-4 | 13 | NA | NA | TGTGCCAGCAGCTTACGGACCCAGGGGGAGCAGTACTTC | CASSLRTQGEQYF
TRBJ2-7 | TRBV5-1 | 14 | NA | NA | TGCGCCAGCAGCTGGGGTAAGGCGCCCTACGAGCAGTACTTC | CASSWGKAPYEQYF
TRBJ2-6 | TRBV20-1 | 14 | NA | NA | TGCAGTGCTAGAAACCCCTCTGGGGCCAACGTCCTGACTTTC | CSARNPSGANVLTF
TRBJ1-2 | TRBV7-9 | 14 | TRBD1 | NA | TGTGCCAGCAGCTTAAGGGACAGGTCGAATGGCTACACCTTC | CASSLRDRSNGYTF
TRBJ1-5 | TRBV7-9 | 14 | NA | NA | TGTGCCAGCAGCCCGGGGAGGAGGGATCAGCCCCAGCATTTT | CASSPGRRDQPQHF
TRBJ2-3 | TRBV7-8 | 13 | NA | many | TGTGCCATCTTCTATCGACAGCTTGATACGCAGTATTTT | CAIFYRQLDTQYF
TRBJ2-1 | TRBV5-1 | 16 | TRBD2 | NA | TGCGCCAGCAGCTCTGGACTAGCGGGAGGGCACAATGAGCAGTTCTTC | CASSSGLAGGHNEQFF
TRBJ2-4 | TRBV20-1 | 13 | TRBD2 | NA | TGCAGTGCTGGACCTAGCGGGAGAAACATTCAGTACTTC | CSAGPSGRNIQYF
TRBJ2-1 | TRBV9 | 17 | TRBD2 | many | TGTGCCAGCAGCCTCCGATCTAGCGGGGGATCCTACAATGAGCAGTTCTTC | CASSLRSSGGSYNEQFF
TRBJ1-1 | TRBV7-8 | 18 | TRBD1 | few | TGTGCCAGCCGATTGCCGGGACAGGACTGGATTAGGGACACTGAAGCTTTCTTT | CASRLPGQDWIRDTEAFF
TRBJ2-1 | TRBV5-5 | 14 | NA | many | TGTGCCAGCTCCCGCAGCTTGAAGGGCAATGAGCAGTTCTTC | CASSRSLKGNEQFF
TRBJ1-1 | TRBV3-1 | 13 | TRBD1 | NA | TGTGCCAACAGCCAAGACAGGGGTCAGGTAGCTTTCTTT | CANSQDRGQVAFF
TRBJ2-4 | TRBV25-1 | 13 | NA | many | TGTGCCAGCAGTTTTGGGGCCTTAAACATTCAGTACTTC | CASSFGALNIQYF
TRBJ1-1 | TRBV5-6 | 15 | TRBD1 | few | TGTGCCAGCAGCCCCTGGGGACAGGGAAACACTGAAGCTTTCTTT | CASSPWGQGNTEAFF
TRBJ1-1 | TRBV12-3/TRBV12-4 | 14 | NA | NA | TGTGCCAGCAGCCGGAGCGGGGACGTTGTTGAAGCTTTCTTT | CASSRSGDVVEAFF
TRBJ2-7 | TRBV6-2/TRBV6-3 | 14 | TRBD1 | few | TGTGCCAGCAGGACAGGGACCCTCTACAATGAGCAGTACTTC | CASRTGTLYNEQYF